These 18 T cell receptor beta chains share one sample of origin, sequenced in a study of cytomegalovirus exposure and HLA in healthy donors. With 60 Vbeta and 13 Jbeta primers, the PCR was carried out. The method was immunoSEQ multiplex PCR; TCRdb's version includes in-frame clones alone and lacks a portion of them. The sample shows around 180,000 clones, around 68% of them seen only once. The sample taken for sequencing was PBMCs. The receptor set was obtained from a girl between 10 and 17 years old in good health and CMV-seronegative.

The table lists this clone with a few counts. V is TRBV7-9 and J is TRBJ1-2; D is perhaps TRBD1 (5 bases). Germline V gene lookup returns CDR1 SEHNR and CDR2 FQNEAQ (reference sequence). The CDR3 is 15 residues long. V was trimmed by 7 bases and J by 4 bases, leaving 19 bases between them. The CDR3 region has the DNA TGTGCCAGCACCCTGGGAGGGACGTGGGGCTATGGCTACACCTTC. Translation: CASTLGGTWGYGYTF.

This chain joins TRBV11-2 and TRBJ2-5; 7 nucleotides match TRBD1. The CDR3 is 16 residues long. V lost 5 bases, J lost 0 bases, and 9 bases stayed unmatched. The germline V gene has CDR1 SGHAT and CDR2 FQNNGV. The CDR3 DNA reads as TGTGCCAGCAGCCCTTCCGGGACAGCGTACCAAGAGACCCAGTACTTC. Encoded protein: CASSPSGTAYQETQYF.

This chain connects TRBV7-9 to TRBJ2-2; 8 nucleotides match TRBD1. Germline assignment: CDR1 SEHNR and CDR2 FQNEAQ (reference sequence). V was pared by 0 bases and J by 7 bases, with 4 bases of the junction left unmatched. The CDR3 is 15 amino acids. The CDR3 is CASSLARGLDGELFF. CDR3 bases: TGTGCCAGCAGCTTAGCCAGGGGGCTTGACGGGGAGCTGTTTTTT.

V usage is TRBV25-1 and J usage is TRBJ1-3; D gene unclear. The CDR3 contains 13 residues. Germline CDR1 MGHDK, CDR2 SYGVNS. Trimming cost V 8 bases and J 1 base, with 9 bases left between them. CDR3 coding DNA: TGTGCCAGCCTGAGCTGGTCTGGAAACACCATATATTTT. It yields the protein CASLSWSGNTIYF.

This clone was detected a few times. At one of its ends the junction is not consistent with the germline gene, which may arise from a read error. The genes are TRBV29-1 and TRBJ1-2, with 9 bases matching TRBD1. The germline V gene encodes CDR1 SQVTM and CDR2 ANQGSEA. The CDR3 contains 13 residues. The CDR3 loop reads CSVEVQGAGGCTF. DNA for the CDR3: TGCAGCGTTGAAGTACAGGGGGCGGGTGGCTGCACCTTC.

The V and J genes are TRBV5-1 and TRBJ2-7; D unresolved. This CDR3 region has 14 residues. Trimming removed 0 bases at V and 5 bases at J, with 12 bases between. The germline V gene has CDR1 SGHRS and CDR2 YFSETQ. The CDR3 region is CASSLVQANDEQYF. The DNA for the CDR3 is TGCGCCAGCAGCTTGGTTCAGGCTAATGACGAGCAGTACTTC.

The J gene is TRBJ2-7, the V gene TRBV21-1; the table gives TRBD1 as D, unverified against the DNA. TRBV21-1 is reported as a pseudogene. The CDR3 extends over 16 amino acids. CDR3 nucleotides: TGTGCCAGCAGCAAAGTGGGGGGGACAGGGGGCTACGAGCAGTACTTC. Its protein product is CASSKVGGTGGYEQYF.

Concerning this clone: Other DNA sequences within the sample encode an identical CDR3. The chain couples TRBV6-1 to TRBJ1-2, with TRBD1 matching over 12 bases. The CDR3 consists of 16 residues. Losses at the gene ends were 3 bases for V and 8 bases for J; bases not matched to a gene: 10. Germline CDR1 MNHNS, CDR2 SASEGT. CDR3 region: CASSDRWDRGLEGYTF. The CDR3 DNA reads TGTGCCAGCAGTGACCGGTGGGACAGGGGGCTTGAAGGCTACACCTTC.

CDR3 region: CASSLPSRDRVREKLFF. The CDR3 DNA reads TGTGCCAGCAGCTTGCCTTCCCGGGACAGGGTAAGGGAAAAACTGTTTTTT. The chain links TRBV7-9 to TRBJ1-4, with 9 positions matching TRBD1. J gave up 8 bases and V 3 bases, and 13 bases lay outside the gene matches. CDR3 length: 17 residues. Germline V gives CDR1 SEHNR, CDR2 FQNEAQ (reference sequence).

The rearrangement joins TRBV2 to TRBJ1-6; D uncertain. The CDR3 spans 12 residues. Trimming pared 7 bases from V and 4 bases from J, leaving 5 bases between. Germline V gene lookup returns CDR1 SNHLY and CDR2 FYNNEI. The DNA for the CDR3 is TGTGCCAGCAATAATTATAATTCACCCCTCCACTTT. It codes for CASNNYNSPLHF.

This sequence joins TRBV5-1 and TRBJ2-3; 10 nucleotides match TRBD2. The germline gives CDR1 SGHRS, CDR2 YFSETQ. The CDR3 length is 17 residues. V lost 0 bases, J lost 2 bases, and 6 bases stayed unmatched. In DNA form, the CDR3 reads TGCGCCAGCAGCTTGGTGGCTAGCGGGGGATTCACAGATACGCAGTATTTT. Encoded protein: CASSLVASGGFTDTQYF.

The chain links TRBV19 to TRBJ2-4; 7 nucleotides line up with TRBD1. The CDR3 consists of 13 residues. V was clipped by 5 bases and J by 5 bases; unmatched bases: 3. Germline loops: CDR1 LNHDA, CDR2 SQIVND (reference sequence). Written as DNA, the CDR3 is TGTGCCAGTAGTGGACAGGTTGAAAACATTCAGTACTTC. Translating gives CASSGQVENIQYF.

The rearrangement links TRBV9 to TRBJ2-7; D might be TRBD1 (6 bases). The CDR3 sequence is 13 residues long. V lost 4 bases, J lost 7 bases, and 15 bases lay in between. Germline CDR1 is SGDLS and CDR2 is YYNGEE. The CDR3 nucleotides are TGTGCCAGCAGCTGGGGGACACAGCGTGAGCAGTACTTC. It encodes CASSWGTQREQYF.

The gene calls are TRBV2 and TRBJ1-5; 9 bases align to TRBD1. The V and J ends lost 7 bases and 6 bases, in that order; junction bases with no gene match: 4. The germline gives CDR1 SNHLY, CDR2 FYNNEI. The CDR3 runs 13 residues. This CDR3 is CASNTGGGQPQHF. The DNA of the CDR3 is TGTGCCAGCAATACAGGGGGCGGTCAGCCCCAGCATTTT. The full variable domain, with the rest looked up from reference TRBV2 and TRBJ1-5, is EPEVTQTPSHQVTQMGQEVILRCVPISNHLYFYWYRQILGQKVEFLVSFYNNEISEKSEIFDDQFSVERPDGSNFTLKIRSTKLEDSAMYFCASNTGGGQPQHFGDGTRLSIL.

The V call is TRBV5-1, the J call TRBJ2-7, with D unresolved. Germline CDR1 and CDR2: SGHRS and YFSETQ. This CDR3 contains 12 residues. V lost 2 bases, J lost 6 bases, and 9 bases lay in between. In nucleotides, the CDR3 is TGCGCCAGCAGCTTTGGGCAGACCGAGCAGTACTTC. It specifies CASSFGQTEQYF.

This clone showed up just a few times. This sequence joins TRBV10-1 and TRBJ1-1, with D possibly TRBD1 on 6 matching bases. Germline CDR1 is WNHNN and CDR2 is SYGVQD (reference sequence). The length of the CDR3 is 15 residues. Trimming took 0 bases from V and 2 from J, leaving 10 bases between them. In nucleotides, the CDR3 is TGCGCCAGCAGTGAGTCCGGGGGGCCAAACACTGAAGCTTTCTTT. Protein product: CASSESGGPNTEAFF.

The rearrangement links TRBV7-9 to TRBJ2-1; 8 bases match TRBD2. Germline V lookup: CDR1 SEHNR, CDR2 FQNEAQ (reference sequence). The V segment lost 5 bases and the J segment 0 bases; nucleotides outside the gene matches: 9. This CDR3 is 17 amino acids long. CDR3 in DNA: TGTGCCAGCAGCCCCCTTGGCGGGGGGAGCTCCTACAATGAGCAGTTCTTC. Protein: CASSPLGGGSSYNEQFF.

A few counts support this clone. This chain uses TRBV30 with TRBJ1-3; D uncertain. The V and J ends lost 5 bases and 1 base respectively, with 9 bases between them. The CDR3 length is 13 residues. From germline, CDR1 is GTSNPN and CDR2 SVGIG (reference sequence). The CDR3 is CAWEPGSGNTIYF. CDR3 sequence (DNA): TGTGCCTGGGAACCGGGTTCTGGAAACACCATATATTTT. The whole variable domain, filled in from reference TRBV30 and TRBJ1-3, reads SQTIHQWPATLVQPVGSPLSLECTVEGTSNPNLYWYRQAAGRGLQLLFYSVGIGQISSEVPQNLSASRPQDRQFILSSKKLLLSDSGFYLCAWEPGSGNTIYFGEGSWLTVV.